Following are 2 T cell receptor beta chains from one sample sequenced in a study of early T cells in non-severe SARS-CoV-2 infection. TCRdb independently ran MiXCR on the 5' RACE reads; one entry per CDR3 protein. Here the sample spans 55,000 to 65,000 distinct CDR3 sequences, 8% to 9.5% being singletons. Sequencing used whole blood. Receptors originate from an adult who was a healthcare worker with PCR-confirmed SARS-CoV-2 infection or an uninfected control (not recorded which).

In this sample, this clonotype turned up a few times. The chain combines TRBV12-3 or TRBV12-4 with TRBJ1-6; the D gene is possibly TRBD1 (5 bases). There are 17 residues in the CDR3. Deletions cut 5 bases from V and 6 bases from J, with 20 bases between. For the CDR3, the DNA is TGTGCCAGCAGTCAACCCAGGGCGAAGAGACTTAATTCACCCCTCCACTTT. It yields the protein CASSQPRAKRLNSPLHF.

This chain links TRBV11-2 with TRBJ2-7, with D tentatively TRBD1 or TRBD2 (5 bases each). CDR1 is SGHAT, CDR2 FQNNGV, per germline. V gave up 5 bases and J gave up 6 bases, with 17 bases separating them. The CDR3 runs 14 residues. In nucleotides, the CDR3 is TGTGCCAGCAGCATCGGGACCGTTTCGGCCGAGCAGTACTTC. Translated: CASSIGTVSAEQYF.